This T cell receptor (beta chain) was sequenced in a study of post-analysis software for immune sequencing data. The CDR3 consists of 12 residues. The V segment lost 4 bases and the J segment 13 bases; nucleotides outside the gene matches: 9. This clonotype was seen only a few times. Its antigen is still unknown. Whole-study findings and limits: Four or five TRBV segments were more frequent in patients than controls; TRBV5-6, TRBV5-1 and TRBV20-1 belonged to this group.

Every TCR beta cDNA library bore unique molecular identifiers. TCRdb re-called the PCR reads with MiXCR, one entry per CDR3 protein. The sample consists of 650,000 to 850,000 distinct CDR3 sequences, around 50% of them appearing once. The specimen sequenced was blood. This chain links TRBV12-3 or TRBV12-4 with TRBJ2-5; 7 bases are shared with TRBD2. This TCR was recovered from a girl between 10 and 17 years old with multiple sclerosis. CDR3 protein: CASSYGWGGGYF. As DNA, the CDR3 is TGTGCCAGCAGTTACGGGTGGGGGGGAGGGTACTTC.